This T cell receptor beta chain was found in a study of blood T cell repertoires in COVID-19. In the study overall: Material from acute and convalescent COVID-19 was sourced from the United States, Italy and Spain.

The CDR3 has 14 amino acids. CDR1 SGHNT and CDR2 YYREEE come from the germline V gene (reference sequence). J gave up 5 bases and V 2 bases, and 7 bases lay outside the gene matches. Authors' analysis steps: Reference gene primer amplification yielded estimated nucleated cell counts. Assay: immunoSEQ multiplex PCR; the TCRdb copy retains only in-frame clones and omits some. Clone size and V and J calls were adopted from that table, with D and trimming inferred from the DNA. The sample lists approximately 360,000 clones, around 87% occurring once. Adults between roughly 18 and 95 years of age took part from under 25 US areas. Donors were grouped by their self-reported clinical history.

The chain recombines TRBV5-4 with TRBJ2-7; 7 nucleotides match TRBD1. This TCR derives from a man aged 35 to 55 in a cohort exposed to, infected with or recovered from COVID-19 (not recorded which). Sequenced material: PBMCs or T cells enriched from blood (not recorded which). CDR3 sequence (DNA): TGTGCCAGCAGCTTAAGACAGGGCGGCCACGAGCAGTACTTC. Translation gives CASSLRQGGHEQYF.